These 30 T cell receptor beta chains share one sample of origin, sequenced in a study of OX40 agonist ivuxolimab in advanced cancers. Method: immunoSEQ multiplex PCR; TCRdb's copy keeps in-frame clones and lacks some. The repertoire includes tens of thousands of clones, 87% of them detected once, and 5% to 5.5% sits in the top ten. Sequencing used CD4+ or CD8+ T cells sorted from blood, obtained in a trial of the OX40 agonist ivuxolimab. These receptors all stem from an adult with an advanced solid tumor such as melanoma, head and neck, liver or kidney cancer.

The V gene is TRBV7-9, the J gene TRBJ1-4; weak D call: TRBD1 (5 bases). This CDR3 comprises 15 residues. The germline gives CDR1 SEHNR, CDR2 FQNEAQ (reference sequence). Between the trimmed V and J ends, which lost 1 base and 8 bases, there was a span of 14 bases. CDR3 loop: CASSLGDRIVEKLFF. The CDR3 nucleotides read TGTGCCAGCAGCTTAGGAGACAGAATAGTCGAAAAACTGTTTTTT.

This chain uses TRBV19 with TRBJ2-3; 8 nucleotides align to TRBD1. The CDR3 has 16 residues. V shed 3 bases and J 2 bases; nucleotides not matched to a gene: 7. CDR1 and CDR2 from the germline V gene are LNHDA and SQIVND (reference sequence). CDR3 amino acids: CASSMLGRGPTDTQYF. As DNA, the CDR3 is TGTGCCAGTAGTATGCTAGGCAGGGGGCCCACAGATACGCAGTATTTT.

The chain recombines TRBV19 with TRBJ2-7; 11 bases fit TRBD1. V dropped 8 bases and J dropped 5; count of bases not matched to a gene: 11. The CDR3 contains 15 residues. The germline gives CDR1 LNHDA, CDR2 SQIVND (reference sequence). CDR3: CASHPGTGGVNEQYF. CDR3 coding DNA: TGTGCCAGTCATCCCGGGACAGGGGGGGTTAACGAGCAGTACTTC.

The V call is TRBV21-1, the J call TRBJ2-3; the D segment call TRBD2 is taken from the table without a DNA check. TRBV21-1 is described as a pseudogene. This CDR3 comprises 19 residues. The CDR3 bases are TGTGCCAGCAGCTTTATAGCCGGGACTAGCGGGCAGTGCACAGATACGCAGTATTTT. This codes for CASSFIAGTSGQCTDTQYF.

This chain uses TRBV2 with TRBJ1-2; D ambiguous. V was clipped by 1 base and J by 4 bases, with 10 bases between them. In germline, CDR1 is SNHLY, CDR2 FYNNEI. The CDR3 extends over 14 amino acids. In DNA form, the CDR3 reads TGTGCCAGCAGTGAAGTACAATTGCCCTATGGCTACACCTTC. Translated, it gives CASSEVQLPYGYTF.

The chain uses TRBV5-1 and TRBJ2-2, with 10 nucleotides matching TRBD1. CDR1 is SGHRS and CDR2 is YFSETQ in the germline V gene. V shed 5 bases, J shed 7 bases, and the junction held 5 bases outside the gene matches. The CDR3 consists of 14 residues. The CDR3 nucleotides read TGCGCCAGCAGGAGACAGGGGGCAGTCGGGGAGCTGTTTTTT. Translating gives CASRRQGAVGELFF.

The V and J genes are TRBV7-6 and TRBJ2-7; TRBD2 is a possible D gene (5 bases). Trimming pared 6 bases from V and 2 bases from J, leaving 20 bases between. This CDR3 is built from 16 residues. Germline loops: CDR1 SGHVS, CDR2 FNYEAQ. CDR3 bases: TGTGCCAGCAGTCATCTCCGCGGGTCCCGAACCTACGAGCAGTACTTC. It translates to CASSHLRGSRTYEQYF.

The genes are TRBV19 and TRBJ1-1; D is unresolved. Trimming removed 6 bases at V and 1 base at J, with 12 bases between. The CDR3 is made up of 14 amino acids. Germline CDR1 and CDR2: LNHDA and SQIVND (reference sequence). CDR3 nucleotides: TGTGCCAGTAGCTCCCGGGAGACGAACACTGAAGCTTTCTTT. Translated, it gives CASSSRETNTEAFF.

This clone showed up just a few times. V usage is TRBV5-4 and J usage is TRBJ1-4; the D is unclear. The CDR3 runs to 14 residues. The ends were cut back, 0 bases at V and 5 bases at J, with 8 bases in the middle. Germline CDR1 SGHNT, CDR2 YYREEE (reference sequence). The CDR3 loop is CASSLEGGNEKLFF. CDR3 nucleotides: TGTGCCAGCAGCTTGGAAGGAGGAAATGAAAAACTGTTTTTT.

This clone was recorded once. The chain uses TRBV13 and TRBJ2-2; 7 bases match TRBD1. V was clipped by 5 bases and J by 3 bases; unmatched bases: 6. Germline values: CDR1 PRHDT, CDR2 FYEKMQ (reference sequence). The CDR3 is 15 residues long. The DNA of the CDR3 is TGTGCCAGCAGCCGCGACAGGGTAGACACCGGGGAGCTGTTTTTT. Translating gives CASSRDRVDTGELFF.

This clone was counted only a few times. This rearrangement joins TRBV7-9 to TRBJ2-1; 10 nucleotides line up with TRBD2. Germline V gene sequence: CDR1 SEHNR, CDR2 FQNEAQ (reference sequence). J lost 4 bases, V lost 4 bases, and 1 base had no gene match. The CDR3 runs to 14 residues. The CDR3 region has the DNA TGTGCCAGCAGCTCTAGCGGGGGATACAATGAGCAGTTCTTC. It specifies CASSSSGGYNEQFF.

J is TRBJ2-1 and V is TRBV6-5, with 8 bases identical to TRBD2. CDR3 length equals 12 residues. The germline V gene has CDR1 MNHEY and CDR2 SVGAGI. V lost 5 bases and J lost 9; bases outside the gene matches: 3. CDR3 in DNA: TGTGCCAGCAGTACTAGCGGTGGTGAGCAGTTCTTC. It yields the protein CASSTSGGEQFF.

The CDR3: CASSLDRASYEQYF. The CDR3 bases are TGTGCCAGCAGCTTGGACAGGGCCTCCTACGAGCAGTACTTC. The chain recombines TRBV5-8 with TRBJ2-7; possible D gene TRBD1, 6 bases. The V gene's germline CDR1 is SGHTS and CDR2 YDEGEE. V was cut by 0 bases and J by 0 bases, with 7 bases left in between. The CDR3 covers 14 residues.

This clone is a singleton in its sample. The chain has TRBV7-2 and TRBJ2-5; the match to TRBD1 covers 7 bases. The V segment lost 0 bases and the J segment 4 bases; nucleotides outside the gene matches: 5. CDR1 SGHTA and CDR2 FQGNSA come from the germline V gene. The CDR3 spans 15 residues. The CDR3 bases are TGTGCCAGCAGCTTAGCGGCAGGGGGTGGAGAGACCCAGTACTTC. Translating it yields CASSLAAGGGETQYF. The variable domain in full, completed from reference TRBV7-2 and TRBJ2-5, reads GAGVSQSPSNKVTEKGKDVELRCDPISGHTALYWYRQSLGQGLEFLIYFQGNSAPDKSGLPSDRFSAERTGGSVSTLTIQRTQQEDSAVYLCASSLAAGGGETQYFGPGTRLLVL.

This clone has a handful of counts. In nucleotides, the CDR3 is TGCAGCGTCGAATTCTCTAGCGGGGGCACAGATACGCAGTATTTT. Translation: CSVEFSSGGTDTQYF. This chain uses TRBV29-1 with TRBJ2-3, with 9 nucleotides matching TRBD2. Germline V gives CDR1 SQVTM, CDR2 ANQGSEA. This CDR3 contains 15 residues. V gave up 6 bases and J gave up 1 base; unmatched junction bases: 8.

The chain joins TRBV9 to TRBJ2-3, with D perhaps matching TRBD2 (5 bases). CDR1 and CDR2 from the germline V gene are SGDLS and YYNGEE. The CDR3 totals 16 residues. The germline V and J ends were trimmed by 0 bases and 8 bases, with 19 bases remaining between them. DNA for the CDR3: TGTGCCAGCAGCGTAGGTCTCAGCGGCGCCGACCCTACGCAGTATTTT. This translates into CASSVGLSGADPTQYF.

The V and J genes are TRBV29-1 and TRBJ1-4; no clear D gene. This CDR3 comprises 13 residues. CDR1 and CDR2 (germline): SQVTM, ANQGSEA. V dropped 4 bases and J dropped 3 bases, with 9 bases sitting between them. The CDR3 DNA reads TGCAGCGTTGTCCCTGGCCCTAATGAAAAACTGTTTTTT. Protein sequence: CSVVPGPNEKLFF.

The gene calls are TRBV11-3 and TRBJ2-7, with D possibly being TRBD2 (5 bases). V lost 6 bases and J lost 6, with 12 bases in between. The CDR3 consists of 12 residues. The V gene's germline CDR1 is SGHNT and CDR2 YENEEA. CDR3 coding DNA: TGTGCCAGCAGTTTCGACCGGGGCGAGCAGTACTTC. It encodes CASSFDRGEQYF.

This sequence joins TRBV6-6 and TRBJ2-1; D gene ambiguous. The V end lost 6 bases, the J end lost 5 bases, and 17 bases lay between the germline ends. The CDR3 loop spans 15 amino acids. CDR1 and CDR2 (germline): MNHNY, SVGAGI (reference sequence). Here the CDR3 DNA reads TGTGCCAGCAGAAATAAAGCCCAATCCAACAATGAGCAGTTCTTC. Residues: CASRNKAQSNNEQFF.

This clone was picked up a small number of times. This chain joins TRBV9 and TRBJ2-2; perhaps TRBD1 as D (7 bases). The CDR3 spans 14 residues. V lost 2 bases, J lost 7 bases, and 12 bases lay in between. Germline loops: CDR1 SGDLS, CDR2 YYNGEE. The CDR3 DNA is TGTGCCAGCAGCGTTGGAGGGGGCCACGGGGAGCTGTTTTTT. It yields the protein CASSVGGGHGELFF.

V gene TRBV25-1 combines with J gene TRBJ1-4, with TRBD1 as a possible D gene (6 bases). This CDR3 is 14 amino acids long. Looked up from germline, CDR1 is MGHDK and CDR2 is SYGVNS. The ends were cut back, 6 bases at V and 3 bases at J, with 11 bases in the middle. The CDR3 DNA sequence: TGTGCCAGCAGCCACGACAGGTCTAATGAAAAACTGTTTTTT. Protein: CASSHDRSNEKLFF.

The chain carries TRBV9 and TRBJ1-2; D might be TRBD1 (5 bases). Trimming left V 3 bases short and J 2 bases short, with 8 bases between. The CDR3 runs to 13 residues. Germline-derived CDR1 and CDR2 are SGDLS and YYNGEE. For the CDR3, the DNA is TGTGCCAGCAGCGGTGGGGGGAACTATGGCTACACCTTC. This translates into CASSGGGNYGYTF.

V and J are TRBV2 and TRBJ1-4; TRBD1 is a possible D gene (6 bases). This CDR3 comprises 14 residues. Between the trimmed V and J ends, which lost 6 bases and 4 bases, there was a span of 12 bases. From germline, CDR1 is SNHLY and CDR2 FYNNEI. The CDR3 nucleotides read TGTGCCAGCAGAAGGGGGGGGTTTAATGAAAAACTGTTTTTT. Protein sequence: CASRRGGFNEKLFF.

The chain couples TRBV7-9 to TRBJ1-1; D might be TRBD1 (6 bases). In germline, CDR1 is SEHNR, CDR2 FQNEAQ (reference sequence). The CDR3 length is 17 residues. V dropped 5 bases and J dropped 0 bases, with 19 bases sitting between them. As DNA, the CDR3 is TGTGCCAGCAGCCCCGGGCGGGGGGCCGTCATGAACACTGAAGCTTTCTTT. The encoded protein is CASSPGRGAVMNTEAFF. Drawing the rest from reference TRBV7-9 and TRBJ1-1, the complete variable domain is DTGVSQNPRHKITKRGQNVTFRCDPISEHNRLYWYRQTLGQGPEFLTYFQNEAQLEKSRLLSDRFSAERPKGSFSTLEIQRTEQGDSAMYLCASSPGRGAVMNTEAFFGQGTRLTVV.

CDR3 loop: CASSLGTGTFYNEQFF. CDR3 bases: TGCGCCAGCAGCTTGGGGACAGGGACGTTCTACAATGAGCAGTTCTTC. The V gene is TRBV5-1, the J gene TRBJ2-1; 8 nucleotides align to TRBD1. The germline CDR1 and CDR2 sequences are SGHRS and YFSETQ. J was trimmed by 3 bases and V by 0 bases; bases with no gene match: 5. The CDR3 totals 16 residues.

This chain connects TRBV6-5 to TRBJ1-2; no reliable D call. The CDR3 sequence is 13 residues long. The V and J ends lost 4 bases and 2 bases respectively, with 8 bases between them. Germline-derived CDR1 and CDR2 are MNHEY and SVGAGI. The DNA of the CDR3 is TGTGCCAGCAGTTCGCAGATAAACTATGGCTACACCTTC. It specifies CASSSQINYGYTF.

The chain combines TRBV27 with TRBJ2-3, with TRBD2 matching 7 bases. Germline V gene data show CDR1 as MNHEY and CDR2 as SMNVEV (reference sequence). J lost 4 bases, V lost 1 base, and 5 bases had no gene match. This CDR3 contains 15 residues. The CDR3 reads CASSLWAGVPDTQYF. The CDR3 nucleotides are TGTGCCAGCAGTTTATGGGCGGGGGTCCCAGATACGCAGTATTTT.

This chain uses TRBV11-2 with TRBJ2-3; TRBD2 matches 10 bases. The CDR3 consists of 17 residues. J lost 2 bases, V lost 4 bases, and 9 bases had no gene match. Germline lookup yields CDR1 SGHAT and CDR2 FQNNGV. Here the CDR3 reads CASSSLKAGGNTDTQYF. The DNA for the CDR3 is TGTGCCAGCAGCTCCCTTAAAGCGGGGGGGAACACAGATACGCAGTATTTT.

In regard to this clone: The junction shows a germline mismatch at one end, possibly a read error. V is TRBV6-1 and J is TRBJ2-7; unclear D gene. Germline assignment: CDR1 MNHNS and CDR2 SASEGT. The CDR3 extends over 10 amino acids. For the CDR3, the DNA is TGTGCCAGCAGCCAAGACACGGTTCGCTTC. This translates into CASSQDTVRF.

CDR3 in DNA: TGCGCCAGCGGCACTAGCGTCAATCAAGAGACCCAGTACTTC. Encoded protein: CASGTSVNQETQYF. This chain uses TRBV10-1 with TRBJ2-5, with 7 nucleotides matching TRBD2. Germline lookup yields CDR1 WNHNN and CDR2 SYGVQD (reference sequence). The J segment lost 2 bases and the V segment lost 8 bases, leaving 8 bases of the junction unmatched. The CDR3 covers 14 residues.